In its sample, the clone carrying this TCR beta chain was seen many times. No antigen is known for it. Looked up from germline, CDR1 is LNHDA and CDR2 is SQIVND (reference sequence). This CDR3 contains 13 residues. Trimming took off 8 bases at V and 7 bases at J, with 12 bases between the two ends. The data were taken from a study of Graves' ophthalmopathy and Graves' hyperthyroidism. The study's findings and limits: Most thyroid clonotypes with frequency above 0.001 were detected in blood too.

Ophthalmopathic donors had moderate-to-severe activity, CAS ≥3 and NOSPECS ≥4, with disease that had lasted under 3 months. Clinical symptoms, serum thyroxine, TRAb, thyroid ultrasound and orbital computed tomography determined diagnosis. RNA served as the template for amplifying TCR beta CDR3 regions. HTBI primers served in a first-round RT-PCR, which a second-round multiplex PCR followed. Each CDR3 protein is one row after TCRdb ran MiXCR on the multiplex PCR reads. The data hold 650,000 to 900,000 distinct CDR3 sequences, with roughly two fifths observed a single time. Sequencing was carried out using peripheral blood. The rearrangement uses TRBV19 and TRBJ1-6; no firm D call. The sequence was collected from an adult man with Graves' ophthalmopathy. CDR3: CASGSGSNSPLHF. In DNA form, the CDR3 reads TGTGCCAGTGGATCCGGGTCCAATTCACCCCTCCACTTT.